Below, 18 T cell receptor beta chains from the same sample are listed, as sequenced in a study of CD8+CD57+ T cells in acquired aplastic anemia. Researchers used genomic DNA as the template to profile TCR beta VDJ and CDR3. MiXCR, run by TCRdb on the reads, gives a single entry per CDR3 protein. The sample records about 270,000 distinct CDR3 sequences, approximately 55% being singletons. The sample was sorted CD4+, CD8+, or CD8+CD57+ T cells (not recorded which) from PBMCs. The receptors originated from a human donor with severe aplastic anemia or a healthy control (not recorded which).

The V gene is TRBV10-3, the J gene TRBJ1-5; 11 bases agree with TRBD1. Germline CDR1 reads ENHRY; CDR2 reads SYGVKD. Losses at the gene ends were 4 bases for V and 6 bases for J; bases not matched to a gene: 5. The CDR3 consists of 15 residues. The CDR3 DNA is TGTGCCATCAGTGGGACAGGGGGCGCGGGTCAGCCCCAGCATTTT. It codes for CAISGTGGAGQPQHF.

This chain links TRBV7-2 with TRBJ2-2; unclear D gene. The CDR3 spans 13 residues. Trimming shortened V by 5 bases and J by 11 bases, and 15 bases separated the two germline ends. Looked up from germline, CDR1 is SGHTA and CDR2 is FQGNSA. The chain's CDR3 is CASSAGRISELFF. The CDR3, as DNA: TGTGCCAGCAGCGCCGGACGAATCAGCGAGCTGTTTTTT.

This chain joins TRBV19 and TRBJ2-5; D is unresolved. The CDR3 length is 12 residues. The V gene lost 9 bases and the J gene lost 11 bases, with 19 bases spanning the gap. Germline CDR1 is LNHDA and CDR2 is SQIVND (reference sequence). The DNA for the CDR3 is TGTGCCAGCAGCGAGAACAGCAATCAGCAGTACTTC. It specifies CASSENSNQQYF.

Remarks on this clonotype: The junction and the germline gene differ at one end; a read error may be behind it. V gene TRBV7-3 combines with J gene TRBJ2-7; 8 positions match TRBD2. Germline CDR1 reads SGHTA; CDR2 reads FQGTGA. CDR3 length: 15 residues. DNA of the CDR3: TGTGCCAGCGGCTTTCTGGCGGGGGGTTCCTACGAGCAGTATTTC. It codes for CASGFLAGGSYEQYF.

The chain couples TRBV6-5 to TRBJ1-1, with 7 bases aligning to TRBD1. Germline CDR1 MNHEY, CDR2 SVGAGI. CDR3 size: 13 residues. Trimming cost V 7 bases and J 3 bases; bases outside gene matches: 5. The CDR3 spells CASTGDSHTEAFF. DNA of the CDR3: TGTGCCAGCACCGGGGACAGTCACACTGAAGCTTTCTTT.

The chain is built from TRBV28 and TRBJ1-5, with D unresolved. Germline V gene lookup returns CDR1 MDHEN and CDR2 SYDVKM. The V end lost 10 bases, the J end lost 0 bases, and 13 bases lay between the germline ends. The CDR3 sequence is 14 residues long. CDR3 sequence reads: CATDQQYSNQPQHF. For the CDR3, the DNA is TGTGCCACCGATCAACAGTATAGCAATCAGCCCCAGCATTTT.

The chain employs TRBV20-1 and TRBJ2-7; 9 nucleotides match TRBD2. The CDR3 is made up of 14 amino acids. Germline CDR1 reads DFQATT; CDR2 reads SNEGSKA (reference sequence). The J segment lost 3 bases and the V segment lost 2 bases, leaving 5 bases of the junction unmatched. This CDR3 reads CSARSSGVSYEQYF. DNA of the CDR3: TGCAGTGCTAGATCTAGCGGGGTAAGCTACGAGCAGTACTTC.

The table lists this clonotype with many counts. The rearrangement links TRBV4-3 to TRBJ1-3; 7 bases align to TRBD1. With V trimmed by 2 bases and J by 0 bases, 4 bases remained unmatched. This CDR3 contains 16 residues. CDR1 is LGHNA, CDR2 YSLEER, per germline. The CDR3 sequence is CASSQRTGASGNTIYF. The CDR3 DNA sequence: TGCGCCAGCAGCCAACGGACAGGAGCCTCTGGAAACACCATATATTTT.

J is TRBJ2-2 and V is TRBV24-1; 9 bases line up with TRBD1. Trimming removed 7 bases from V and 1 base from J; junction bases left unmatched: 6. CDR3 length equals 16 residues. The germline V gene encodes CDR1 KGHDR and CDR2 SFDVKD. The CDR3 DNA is TGTGCCACCAGGCAGGACAGGGGATGGAACACCGGGGAGCTGTTTTTT. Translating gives CATRQDRGWNTGELFF.

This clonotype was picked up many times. The CDR3, as DNA: TGTGCCAGCAGTTTAAGGAGGGGGCGCCCTCAGCCCCAGCATTTT. It specifies CASSLRRGRPQPQHF. The chain uses TRBV12-3 or TRBV12-4 and TRBJ1-5, with TRBD1 identical over 7 bases. Losses at the gene ends were 2 bases for V and 6 bases for J; bases not matched to a gene: 7. The CDR3 runs to 15 residues.

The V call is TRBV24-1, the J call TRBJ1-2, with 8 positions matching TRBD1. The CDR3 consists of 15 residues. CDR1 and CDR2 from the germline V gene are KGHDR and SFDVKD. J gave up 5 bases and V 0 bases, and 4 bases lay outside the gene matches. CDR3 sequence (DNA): TGTGCCACCAGTGATTTGTGGCAGGGGGCATATGGCTACACCTTC. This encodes CATSDLWQGAYGYTF.

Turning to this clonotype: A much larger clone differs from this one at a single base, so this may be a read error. CDR3 sequence: CASSLGGGLSF. CDR3 DNA sequence: TGTGCCAGCAGCCTGGGGGGGGGGCTGTCTTTT. This chain joins TRBV11-3 and TRBJ2-2, with D possibly TRBD2 on 7 matching bases. CDR1 and CDR2 from the germline V gene are SGHNT and YENEEA. The CDR3 loop spans 11 amino acids.

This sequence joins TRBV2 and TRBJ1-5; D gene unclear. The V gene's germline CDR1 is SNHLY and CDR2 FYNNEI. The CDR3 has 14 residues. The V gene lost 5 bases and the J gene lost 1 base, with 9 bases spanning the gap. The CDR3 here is CASSRSVSNQPQHF. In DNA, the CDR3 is TGTGCCAGCAGTCGGTCAGTGAGCAATCAGCCCCAGCATTTT.

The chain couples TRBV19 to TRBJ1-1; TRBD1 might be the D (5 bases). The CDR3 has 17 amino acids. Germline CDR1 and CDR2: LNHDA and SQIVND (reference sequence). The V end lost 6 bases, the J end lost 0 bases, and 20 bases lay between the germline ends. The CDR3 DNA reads TGTGCCAGTAGCCGCAGGGAGGGGCAGAACATGAACACTGAAGCTTTCTTT. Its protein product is CASSRREGQNMNTEAFF.

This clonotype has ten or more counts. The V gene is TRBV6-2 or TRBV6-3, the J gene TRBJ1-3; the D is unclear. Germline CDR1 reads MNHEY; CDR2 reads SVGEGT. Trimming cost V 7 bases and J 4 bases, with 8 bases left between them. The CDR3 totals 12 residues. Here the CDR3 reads CASKLEGNTIYF. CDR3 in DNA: TGTGCCAGCAAACTGGAGGGAAACACCATATATTTT.

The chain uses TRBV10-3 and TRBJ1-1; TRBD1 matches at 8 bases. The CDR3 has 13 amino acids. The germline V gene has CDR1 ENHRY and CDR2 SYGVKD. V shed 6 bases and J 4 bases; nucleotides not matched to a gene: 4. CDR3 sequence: CAISGQGGTEAFF. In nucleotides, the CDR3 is TGTGCCATCAGCGGACAGGGAGGCACTGAAGCTTTCTTT.

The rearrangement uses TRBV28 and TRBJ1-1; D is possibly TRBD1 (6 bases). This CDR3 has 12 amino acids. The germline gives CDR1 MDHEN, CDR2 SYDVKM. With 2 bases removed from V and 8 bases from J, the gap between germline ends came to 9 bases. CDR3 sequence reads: CASSLEGQEAFF. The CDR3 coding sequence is TGTGCCAGCAGTTTAGAGGGACAAGAAGCTTTCTTT.

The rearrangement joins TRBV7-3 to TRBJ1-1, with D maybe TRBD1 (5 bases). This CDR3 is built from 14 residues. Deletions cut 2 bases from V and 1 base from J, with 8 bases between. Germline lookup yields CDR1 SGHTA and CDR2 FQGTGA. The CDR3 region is CASSLVGQNTEAFF. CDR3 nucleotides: TGTGCCAGCAGCTTAGTGGGGCAGAACACTGAAGCTTTCTTT.